This entry features one T cell receptor beta chain sequence. The data derive from a study of blood T cell repertoires in COVID-19. Using immunoSEQ multiplex PCR, the repertoire was profiled, and TCRdb retains in-frame clones only, with some absent. The sample records 55,000 to 70,000 clones, 75% to 95% being singletons. CDR1 SGHTA and CDR2 FQGNSA come from the germline V gene. This CDR3 region has 18 residues. After removal of 5 bases from V and 5 bases from J, the junction contained 16 bases not matched to a gene. V usage is TRBV7-2 and J usage is TRBJ2-7; the match to TRBD2 covers 12 bases. The sample consisted of peripheral blood. This sequence originates from a man in his sixties with acute or convalescent COVID-19. CDR3 residues: CASSLRKTSGSYIHEQYF. The CDR3 region has the DNA TGTGCCAGCAGCCTCAGGAAGACTAGCGGGAGTTATATCCACGAGCAGTACTTC.